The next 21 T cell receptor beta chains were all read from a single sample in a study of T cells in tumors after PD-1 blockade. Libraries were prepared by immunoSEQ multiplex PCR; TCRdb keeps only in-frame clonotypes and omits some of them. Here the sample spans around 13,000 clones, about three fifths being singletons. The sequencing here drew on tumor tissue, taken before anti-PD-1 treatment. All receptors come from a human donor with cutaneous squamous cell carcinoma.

The DNA of the CDR3 is TGCGCCAGCAGCTTGGCCACTAGCGCTTTCACAGATACGCAGTATTTT. Protein: CASSLATSAFTDTQYF. This chain connects TRBV5-1 to TRBJ2-3; 7 bases align to TRBD2. CDR3 length: 16 residues. V gave up 0 bases and J gave up 2 bases; unmatched junction bases: 6. CDR1 and CDR2 (germline): SGHRS, YFSETQ.

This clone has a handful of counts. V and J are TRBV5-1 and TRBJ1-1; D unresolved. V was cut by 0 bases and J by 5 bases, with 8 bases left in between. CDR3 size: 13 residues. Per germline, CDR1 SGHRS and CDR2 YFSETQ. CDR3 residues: CASSLASATEAFF. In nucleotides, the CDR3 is TGCGCCAGCAGCTTGGCCTCGGCGACTGAAGCTTTCTTT.

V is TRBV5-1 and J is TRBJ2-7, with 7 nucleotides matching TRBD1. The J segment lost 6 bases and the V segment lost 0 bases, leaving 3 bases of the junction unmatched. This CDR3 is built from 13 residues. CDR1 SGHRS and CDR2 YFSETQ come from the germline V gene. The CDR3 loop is CASSLGQGVEQYF. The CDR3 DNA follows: TGCGCCAGCAGCTTGGGGCAGGGGGTCGAGCAGTACTTC.

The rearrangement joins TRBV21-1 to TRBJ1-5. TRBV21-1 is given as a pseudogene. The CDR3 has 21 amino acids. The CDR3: CASSKFCGYRNEGLSNQPQHF. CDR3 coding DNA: TGTGCCAGCAGCAAATTTTGCGGGTACCGGAACGAGGGGTTGAGCAATCAGCCCCAGCATTTT.

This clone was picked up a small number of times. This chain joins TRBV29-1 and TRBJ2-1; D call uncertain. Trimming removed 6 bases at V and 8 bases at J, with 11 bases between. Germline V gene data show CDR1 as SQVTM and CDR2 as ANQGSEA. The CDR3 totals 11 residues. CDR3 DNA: TGCAGCGTCTCGGTAGGCTATGAGCAGTTCTTC. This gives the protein CSVSVGYEQFF.

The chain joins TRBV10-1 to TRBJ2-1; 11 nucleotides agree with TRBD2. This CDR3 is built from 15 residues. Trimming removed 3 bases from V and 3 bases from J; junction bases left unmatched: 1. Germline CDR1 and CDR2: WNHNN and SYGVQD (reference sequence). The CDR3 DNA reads TGCGCCAGCAGTGATGGGACTAGCGGCTACAATGAGCAGTTCTTC. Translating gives CASSDGTSGYNEQFF.

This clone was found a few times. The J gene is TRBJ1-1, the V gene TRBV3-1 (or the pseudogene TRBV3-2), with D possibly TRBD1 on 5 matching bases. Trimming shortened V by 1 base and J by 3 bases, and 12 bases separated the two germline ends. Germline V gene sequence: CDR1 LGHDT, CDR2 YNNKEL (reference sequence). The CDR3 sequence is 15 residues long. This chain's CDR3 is CASSQVRATHTEAFF. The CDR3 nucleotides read TGTGCCAGCAGCCAAGTCAGGGCTACCCACACTGAAGCTTTCTTT.

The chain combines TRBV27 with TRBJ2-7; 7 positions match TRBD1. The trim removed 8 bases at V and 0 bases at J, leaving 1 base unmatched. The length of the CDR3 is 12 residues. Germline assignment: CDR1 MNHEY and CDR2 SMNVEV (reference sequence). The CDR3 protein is CASRDSSYEQYF. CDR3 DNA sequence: TGTGCCAGCCGGGACAGCTCCTACGAGCAGTACTTC.

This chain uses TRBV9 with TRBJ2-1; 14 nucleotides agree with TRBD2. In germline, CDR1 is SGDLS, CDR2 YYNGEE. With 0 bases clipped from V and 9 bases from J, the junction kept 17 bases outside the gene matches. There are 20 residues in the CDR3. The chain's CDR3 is CASSVATLGWTSGRSGEQFF. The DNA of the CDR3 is TGTGCCAGCAGCGTAGCTACCTTAGGGTGGACTAGCGGGAGGAGCGGTGAGCAGTTCTTC.

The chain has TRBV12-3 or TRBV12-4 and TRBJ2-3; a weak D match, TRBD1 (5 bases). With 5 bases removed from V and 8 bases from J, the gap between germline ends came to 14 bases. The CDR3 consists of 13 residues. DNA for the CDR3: TGTGCCAGCAGTAAAGGACAATCGGTTACGCAGTATTTT. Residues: CASSKGQSVTQYF.

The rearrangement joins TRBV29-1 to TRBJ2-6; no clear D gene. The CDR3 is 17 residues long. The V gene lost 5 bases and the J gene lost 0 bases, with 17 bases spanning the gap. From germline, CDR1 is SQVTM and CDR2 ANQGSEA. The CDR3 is CSVLRPLVGSGANVLTF. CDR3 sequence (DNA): TGCAGCGTTCTAAGGCCCCTCGTGGGCTCTGGGGCCAACGTCCTGACTTTC.

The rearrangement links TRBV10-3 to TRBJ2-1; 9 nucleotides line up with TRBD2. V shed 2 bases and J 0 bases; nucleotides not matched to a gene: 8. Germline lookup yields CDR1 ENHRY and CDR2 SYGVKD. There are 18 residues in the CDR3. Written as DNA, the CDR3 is TGTGCCATCAGTGAGCGGCTAGCGGGGTCAAGCTCCTACAATGAGCAGTTCTTC. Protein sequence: CAISERLAGSSSYNEQFF.

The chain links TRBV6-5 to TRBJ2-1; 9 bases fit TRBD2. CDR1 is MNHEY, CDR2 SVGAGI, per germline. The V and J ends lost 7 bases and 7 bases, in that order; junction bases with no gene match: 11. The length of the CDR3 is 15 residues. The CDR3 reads CASTPPAGGINEQFF. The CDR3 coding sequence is TGTGCCAGCACCCCTCCCGCGGGAGGGATTAATGAGCAGTTCTTC.

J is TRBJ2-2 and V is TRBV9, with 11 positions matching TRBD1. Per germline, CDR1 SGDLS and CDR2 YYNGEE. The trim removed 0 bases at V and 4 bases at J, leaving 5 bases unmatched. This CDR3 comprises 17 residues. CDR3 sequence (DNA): TGTGCCAGCAGCGTAGATGGACAGGGGGCGGGCACCGGGGAGCTGTTTTTT. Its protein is CASSVDGQGAGTGELFF.

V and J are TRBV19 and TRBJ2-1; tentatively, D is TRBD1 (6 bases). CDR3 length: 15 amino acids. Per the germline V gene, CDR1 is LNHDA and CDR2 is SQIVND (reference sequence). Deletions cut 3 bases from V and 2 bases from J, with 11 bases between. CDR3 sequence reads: CASSIHRDPYNEQFF. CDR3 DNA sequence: TGTGCCAGTAGTATTCACAGGGACCCCTACAATGAGCAGTTCTTC.

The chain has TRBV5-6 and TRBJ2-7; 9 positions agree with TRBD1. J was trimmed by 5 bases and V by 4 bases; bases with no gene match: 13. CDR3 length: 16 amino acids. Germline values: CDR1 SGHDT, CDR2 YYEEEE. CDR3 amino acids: CASSGGQGQSYNEQYF. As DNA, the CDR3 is TGTGCCAGCAGCGGAGGACAGGGGCAAAGTTACAACGAGCAGTACTTC.

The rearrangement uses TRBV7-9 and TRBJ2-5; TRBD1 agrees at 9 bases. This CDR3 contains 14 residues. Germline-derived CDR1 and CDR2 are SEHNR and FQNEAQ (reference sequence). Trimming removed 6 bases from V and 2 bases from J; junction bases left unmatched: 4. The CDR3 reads CASRRTGDQETQYF. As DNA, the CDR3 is TGTGCCAGCAGGAGGACAGGGGATCAAGAGACCCAGTACTTC.

CDR3 nucleotides: TGTGCCAGCAGTGAAGCTTTTCTTTTATCGGGACAGGGGGTTTATTCACCCCTCCACTTT. Its translation is CASSEAFLLSGQGVYSPLHF. The chain joins TRBV6-1 to TRBJ1-6; TRBD1 agrees at 11 bases. The CDR3 loop spans 20 amino acids. CDR1 MNHNS and CDR2 SASEGT come from the germline V gene. Trimming took 0 bases from V and 8 from J; bases not matched to a gene: 15.

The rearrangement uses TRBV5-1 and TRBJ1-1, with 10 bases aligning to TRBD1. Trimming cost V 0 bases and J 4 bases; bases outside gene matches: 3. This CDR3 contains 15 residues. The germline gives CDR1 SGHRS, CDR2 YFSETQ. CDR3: CASSLVGDRGTEAFF. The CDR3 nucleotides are TGCGCCAGCAGCTTGGTCGGGGACAGGGGCACTGAAGCTTTCTTT.

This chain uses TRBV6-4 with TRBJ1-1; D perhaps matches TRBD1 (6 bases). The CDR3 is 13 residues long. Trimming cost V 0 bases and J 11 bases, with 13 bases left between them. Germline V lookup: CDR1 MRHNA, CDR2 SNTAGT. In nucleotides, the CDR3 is TGTGCCAGCAGTGACTCCGCGACAGGTTGGGCTTTCTTT. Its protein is CASSDSATGWAFF.

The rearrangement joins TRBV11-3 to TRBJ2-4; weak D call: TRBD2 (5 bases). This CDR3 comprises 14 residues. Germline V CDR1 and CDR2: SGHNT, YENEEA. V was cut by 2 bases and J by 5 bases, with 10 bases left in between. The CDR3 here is CASSLNSGENIQYF. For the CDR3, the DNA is TGTGCCAGCAGCTTAAACTCCGGGGAAAACATTCAGTACTTC.